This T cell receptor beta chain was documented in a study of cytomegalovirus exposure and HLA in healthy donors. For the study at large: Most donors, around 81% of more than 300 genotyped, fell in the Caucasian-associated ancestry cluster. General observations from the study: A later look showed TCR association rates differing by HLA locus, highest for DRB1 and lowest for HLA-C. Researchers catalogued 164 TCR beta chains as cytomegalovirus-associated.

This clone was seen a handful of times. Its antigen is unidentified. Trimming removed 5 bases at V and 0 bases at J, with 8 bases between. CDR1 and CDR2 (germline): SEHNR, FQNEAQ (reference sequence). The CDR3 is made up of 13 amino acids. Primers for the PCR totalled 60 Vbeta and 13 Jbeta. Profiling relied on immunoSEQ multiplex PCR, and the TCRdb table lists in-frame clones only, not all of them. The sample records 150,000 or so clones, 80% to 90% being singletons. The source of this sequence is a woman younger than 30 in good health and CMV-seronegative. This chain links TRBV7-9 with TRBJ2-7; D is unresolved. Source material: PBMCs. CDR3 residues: CASSRTHSYEQYF. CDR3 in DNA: TGTGCCAGCAGCCGCACTCACTCCTACGAGCAGTACTTC.